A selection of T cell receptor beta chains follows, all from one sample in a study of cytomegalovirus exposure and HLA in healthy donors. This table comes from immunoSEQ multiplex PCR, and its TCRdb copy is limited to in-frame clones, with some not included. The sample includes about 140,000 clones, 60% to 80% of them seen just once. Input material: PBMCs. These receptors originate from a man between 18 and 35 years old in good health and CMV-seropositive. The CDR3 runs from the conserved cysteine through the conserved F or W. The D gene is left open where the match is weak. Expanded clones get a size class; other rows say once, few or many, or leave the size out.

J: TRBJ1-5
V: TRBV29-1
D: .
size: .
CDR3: CSVISGAVQHF
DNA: TGCAGCGTCATTTCAGGGGCGGTCCAGCATTTT

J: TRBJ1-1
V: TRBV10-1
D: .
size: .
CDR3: CASSESIGWETEAFF
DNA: TGCGCCAGCAGTGAGTCGATAGGGTGGGAGACTGAAGCTTTCTTT

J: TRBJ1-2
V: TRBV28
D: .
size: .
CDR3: CAMRPSDRGGYTF
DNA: TGTGCCATGCGACCTTCGGACAGAGGTGGCTACACCTTC

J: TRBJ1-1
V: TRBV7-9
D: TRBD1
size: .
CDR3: CASSSPKGDRINTEAFF
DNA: TGTGCCAGCAGCTCGCCCAAGGGGGACAGAATAAACACTGAAGCTTTCTTT

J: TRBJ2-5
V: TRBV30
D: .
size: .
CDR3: CAYHTSQETQYF
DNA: TGTGCCTACCACACTAGCCAAGAGACCCAGTACTTC

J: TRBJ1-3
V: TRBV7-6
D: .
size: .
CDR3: CASSLGSGTLIRGNTIYF
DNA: TGTGCCAGCAGCTTAGGTTCAGGGACACTAATCAGGGGAAACACCATATATTTT

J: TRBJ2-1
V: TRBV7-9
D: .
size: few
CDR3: CASSPAGGIYNEQFF
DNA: TGTGCCAGCAGCCCCGCCGGAGGCATTTACAATGAGCAGTTCTTC

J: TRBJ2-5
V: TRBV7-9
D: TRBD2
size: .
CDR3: CASSPGRSQETQYF
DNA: TGTGCCAGCAGTCCCGGGAGGTCCCAAGAGACCCAGTACTTC

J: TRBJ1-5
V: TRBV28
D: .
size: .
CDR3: CASSLRYSNQPQHF
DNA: TGTGCCAGCAGCTTACGGTATAGCAATCAGCCCCAGCATTTT

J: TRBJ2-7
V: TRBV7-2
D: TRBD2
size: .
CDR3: CASSSRGGAGASFSYEQYF
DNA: TGTGCCAGCAGCTCACGTGGAGGAGCGGGAGCCTCCTTCTCCTACGAGCAGTACTTC

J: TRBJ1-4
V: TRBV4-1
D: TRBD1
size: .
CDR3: CASSRPGQVLFF
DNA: TGCGCCAGCAGCCGTCCGGGACAGGTACTGTTTTTT